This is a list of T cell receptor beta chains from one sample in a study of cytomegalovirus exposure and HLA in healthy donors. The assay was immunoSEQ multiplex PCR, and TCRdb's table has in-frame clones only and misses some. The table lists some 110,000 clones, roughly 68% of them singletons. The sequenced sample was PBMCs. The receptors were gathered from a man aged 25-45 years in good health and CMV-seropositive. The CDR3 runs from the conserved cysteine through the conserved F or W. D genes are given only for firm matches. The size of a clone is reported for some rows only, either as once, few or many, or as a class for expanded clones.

CDR3aa: CASRTGSTGELFF; CDR3nt: TGTGCCAGCCGCACCGGTAGCACCGGGGAGCTGTTTTTT; v_gene: TRBV28; d_gene: NA; j_gene: TRBJ2-2; len: 13; abundance: NA
CDR3aa: CASSSARGTEQKPSGNTIYF; CDR3nt: TGCGCCAGCAGCTCGGCGAGAGGGACAGAGCAAAAACCCTCTGGAAACACCATATATTTT; v_gene: TRBV5-1; d_gene: TRBD1; j_gene: TRBJ1-3; len: 20; abundance: once
CDR3aa: CASSSSGSGTGELFF; CDR3nt: TGCGCCAGCAGCTCTTCGGGGTCGGGTACCGGGGAGCTGTTTTTT; v_gene: TRBV5-1; d_gene: NA; j_gene: TRBJ2-2; len: 15; abundance: few
CDR3aa: CASSIGTKYEQFF; CDR3nt: TGTGCCAGTAGTATAGGTACAAAATATGAGCAGTTCTTC; v_gene: TRBV19; d_gene: NA; j_gene: TRBJ2-1; len: 13; abundance: NA
CDR3aa: CASSQSGTDTQYF; CDR3nt: TGCGCCAGCAGCCAATCAGGGACAGATACGCAGTATTTT; v_gene: TRBV4-3; d_gene: NA; j_gene: TRBJ2-3; len: 13; abundance: NA
CDR3aa: CASGLVIGAGSTEAFF; CDR3nt: TGTGCTAGTGGTTTGGTGATTGGGGCTGGGTCCACTGAAGCTTTCTTT; v_gene: TRBV12-5; d_gene: NA; j_gene: TRBJ1-1; len: 16; abundance: NA
CDR3aa: CASSTFAGVAAFF; CDR3nt: TGTGCCAGCAGTACATTCGCCGGGGTGGCAGCTTTCTTT; v_gene: TRBV28; d_gene: NA; j_gene: TRBJ1-1; len: 13; abundance: NA
CDR3aa: CAWSADYSGRSNQPQHF; CDR3nt: TGTGCCTGGAGTGCAGACTACTCTGGGAGGAGCAATCAGCCCCAGCATTTT; v_gene: TRBV30; d_gene: NA; j_gene: TRBJ1-5; len: 17; abundance: once
CDR3aa: CASSSASGGRQETQYF; CDR3nt: TGCGCCAGCAGCTCCGCTAGCGGGGGCCGACAAGAGACCCAGTACTTC; v_gene: TRBV5-1; d_gene: TRBD2; j_gene: TRBJ2-5; len: 16; abundance: NA
CDR3aa: CSVAKEGGNGYTF; CDR3nt: TGCAGCGTTGCCAAAGAGGGCGGGAATGGCTACACCTTC; v_gene: TRBV29-1; d_gene: NA; j_gene: TRBJ1-2; len: 13; abundance: NA
CDR3aa: CASSPTLGLSYEQYF; CDR3nt: TGTGCCAGCTCACCTACCCTAGGACTGTCCTACGAGCAGTACTTC; v_gene: TRBV18; d_gene: NA; j_gene: TRBJ2-7; len: 15; abundance: NA
CDR3aa: CASRRGGTGTGDLVLYTGELFF; CDR3nt: TGTGCAAGTCGCAGAGGGGGAACCGGGACAGGAGATCTAGTCCTTTACACCGGGGAGCTGTTTTTT; v_gene: TRBV12-2; d_gene: NA; j_gene: TRBJ2-2; len: 22; abundance: NA
CDR3aa: CASSIATLNTEAFF; CDR3nt: TGTGCCAGTAGTATAGCTACGTTGAACACTGAAGCTTTCTTT; v_gene: TRBV19; d_gene: NA; j_gene: TRBJ1-1; len: 14; abundance: few
CDR3aa: CASKRDTSSYEQYF; CDR3nt: TGTGCCAGTAAACGGGACACGAGCTCCTACGAGCAGTACTTC; v_gene: TRBV19; d_gene: NA; j_gene: TRBJ2-7; len: 14; abundance: few
CDR3aa: CASSLVGGSTLEAFF; CDR3nt: TGCGCCAGCAGCTTGGTTGGAGGGAGTACATTGGAAGCTTTCTTT; v_gene: TRBV5-1; d_gene: NA; j_gene: TRBJ1-1; len: 15; abundance: NA
CDR3aa: CASSLSPGPYEQYF; CDR3nt: TGTGCCAGCAGCTTAAGTCCAGGTCCCTACGAGCAGTACTTC; v_gene: TRBV7-8; d_gene: NA; j_gene: TRBJ2-7; len: 14; abundance: NA
CDR3aa: CASSKTSGGVYEQYF; CDR3nt: TGTGCCAGCAGCAAGACTAGCGGGGGCGTCTACGAGCAGTACTTC; v_gene: TRBV21-1; d_gene: NA; j_gene: TRBJ2-7; len: 15; abundance: NA
CDR3aa: CASSGRQGSNQPQHF; CDR3nt: TGTGCCAGCAGTGGGAGACAGGGGAGCAATCAGCCCCAGCATTTT; v_gene: TRBV6-1; d_gene: TRBD1; j_gene: TRBJ1-5; len: 15; abundance: NA
CDR3aa: CASSWLGTGRLVGYTF; CDR3nt: TGTGCCAGCAGTTGGTTGGGGACAGGGCGTCTAGTTGGCTACACCTTC; v_gene: TRBV28; d_gene: TRBD1; j_gene: TRBJ1-2; len: 16; abundance: NA
CDR3aa: CASSQALDRVNGYTF; CDR3nt: TGTGCCAGCAGTCAGGCCCTCGACAGGGTGAATGGCTACACCTTC; v_gene: TRBV6-6; d_gene: TRBD1; j_gene: TRBJ1-2; len: 15; abundance: NA
CDR3aa: CSSSHKPSGRTDTQYF; CDR3nt: TGTTCCAGCAGCCACAAACCGAGCGGGAGGACAGATACGCAGTATTTT; v_gene: TRBV7-9; d_gene: TRBD2; j_gene: TRBJ2-3; len: 16; abundance: NA
CDR3aa: CASSLARGGRGETQYF; CDR3nt: TGTGCCAGCAGCTTGGCCCGGGGCGGGAGGGGAGAGACCCAGTACTTC; v_gene: TRBV5-4; d_gene: TRBD2; j_gene: TRBJ2-5; len: 16; abundance: NA
CDR3aa: CASSVALDSYNSPLHF; CDR3nt: TGTGCCAGCAGCGTAGCTCTGGACAGCTATAATTCACCCCTCCACTTT; v_gene: TRBV9; d_gene: NA; j_gene: TRBJ1-6; len: 16; abundance: few
CDR3aa: CASSLARQGSTVYGYTF; CDR3nt: TGTGCCAGCAGCTTGGCCCGACAGGGCTCAACTGTATATGGCTACACCTTC; v_gene: TRBV5-6; d_gene: TRBD1; j_gene: TRBJ1-2; len: 17; abundance: NA
CDR3aa: CASSLRAGRDQPQHF; CDR3nt: TGTGCCAGCAGCCTTAGGGCGGGGCGCGATCAGCCCCAGCATTTT; v_gene: TRBV7-2; d_gene: NA; j_gene: TRBJ1-5; len: 15; abundance: NA
CDR3aa: CAWSTLGGGNYGYTF; CDR3nt: TGTGCCTGGAGTACCCTGGGGGGGGGCAACTATGGCTACACCTTC; v_gene: TRBV30; d_gene: NA; j_gene: TRBJ1-2; len: 15; abundance: NA
CDR3aa: CASSYGLSTSGNTIYF; CDR3nt: TGTGCCAGCAGCTACGGTTTGTCCACTTCTGGAAACACCATATATTTT; v_gene: TRBV5-4; d_gene: NA; j_gene: TRBJ1-3; len: 16; abundance: NA
CDR3aa: CASSIGWGGGGTDTQYF; CDR3nt: TGTGCCAGTAGTATAGGGTGGGGGGGAGGTGGCACAGATACGCAGTATTTT; v_gene: TRBV19; d_gene: TRBD2; j_gene: TRBJ2-3; len: 17; abundance: NA
CDR3aa: CASSLDWSGQGYLNYGYTF; CDR3nt: TGTGCCAGCAGCTTAGATTGGTCAGGACAGGGATACTTAAACTATGGCTACACCTTC; v_gene: TRBV11-2; d_gene: TRBD1; j_gene: TRBJ1-2; len: 19; abundance: NA
CDR3aa: CASSLEGRGQPQHF; CDR3nt: TGCGCCAGCAGCTTGGAGGGGCGGGGGCAGCCCCAGCATTTT; v_gene: TRBV5-1; d_gene: NA; j_gene: TRBJ1-5; len: 14; abundance: NA
CDR3aa: CASSGDRMNTEAFF; CDR3nt: TGTGCCAGCAGTGGGGACAGAATGAACACTGAAGCTTTCTTT; v_gene: TRBV6-5; d_gene: TRBD1; j_gene: TRBJ1-1; len: 14; abundance: NA
CDR3aa: CASSLLVSSGRITDTQYF; CDR3nt: TGTGCCAGCAGTTTATTAGTTTCGAGCGGGCGCATCACAGATACGCAGTATTTT; v_gene: TRBV27; d_gene: NA; j_gene: TRBJ2-3; len: 18; abundance: once
CDR3aa: CSSSRSRTGLNEKLFF; CDR3nt: TGTTCCAGCAGCCGTTCCCGGACAGGTTTAAATGAAAAACTGTTTTTT; v_gene: TRBV7-9; d_gene: TRBD1; j_gene: TRBJ1-4; len: 16; abundance: NA
CDR3aa: CASSSSRVGDTEAFF; CDR3nt: TGCGCCAGCAGCTCCTCCCGGGTAGGGGACACTGAAGCTTTCTTT; v_gene: TRBV5-1; d_gene: NA; j_gene: TRBJ1-1; len: 15; abundance: NA
CDR3aa: CASSLASGQVRQPQHF; CDR3nt: TGTGCCAGCAGCTTAGCGTCGGGACAGGTGAGGCAGCCCCAGCATTTT; v_gene: TRBV7-6; d_gene: TRBD1; j_gene: TRBJ1-5; len: 16; abundance: few
CDR3aa: CASSLNREAFF; CDR3nt: TGTGCCAGCAGCTTGAACAGAGAAGCTTTCTTT; v_gene: TRBV5-8; d_gene: NA; j_gene: TRBJ1-1; len: 11; abundance: NA
CDR3aa: CASSPRTGRMTEAFF; CDR3nt: TGTGCCAGCAGCCCCCGGACAGGGAGGATGACTGAAGCTTTCTTT; v_gene: TRBV11-3; d_gene: TRBD1; j_gene: TRBJ1-1; len: 15; abundance: NA
CDR3aa: CASSLQGLETQYF; CDR3nt: TGTGCTAGCAGCTTACAGGGGCTGGAGACCCAGTACTTC; v_gene: TRBV7-7; d_gene: TRBD1; j_gene: TRBJ2-5; len: 13; abundance: NA
CDR3aa: CASSATPAAGGRTDTQYF; CDR3nt: TGCGCCAGCAGTGCAACTCCTGCAGCGGGGGGGCGAACAGATACGCAGTATTTT; v_gene: TRBV10-2; d_gene: TRBD2; j_gene: TRBJ2-3; len: 18; abundance: NA
CDR3aa: CASRGKTTPGSGYTF; CDR3nt: TGTGCCAGCCGGGGGAAAACTACCCCGGGTTCTGGCTACACCTTC; v_gene: TRBV6-5; d_gene: NA; j_gene: TRBJ1-2; len: 15; abundance: NA
CDR3aa: CASSYLAGESTDTQYF; CDR3nt: TGTGCCAGCAGTTACCTAGCGGGAGAAAGCACAGATACGCAGTATTTT; v_gene: TRBV28; d_gene: TRBD2; j_gene: TRBJ2-3; len: 16; abundance: once
CDR3aa: CASSERGQGLTEAFF; CDR3nt: TGTGCCAGCAGTGAAAGGGGACAGGGGCTTACTGAAGCTTTCTTT; v_gene: TRBV6-1; d_gene: TRBD1; j_gene: TRBJ1-1; len: 15; abundance: NA
CDR3aa: CASSQGLRIADTYEQYF; CDR3nt: TGCGCCAGCAGCCAAGGCTTGCGAATAGCGGACACCTACGAGCAGTACTTC; v_gene: TRBV4-1; d_gene: NA; j_gene: TRBJ2-7; len: 17; abundance: NA
CDR3aa: CASSRGTGLYNEQFF; CDR3nt: TGTGCCAGCAGTCGGGGGACAGGGCTTTACAATGAGCAGTTCTTC; v_gene: TRBV27; d_gene: TRBD1; j_gene: TRBJ2-1; len: 15; abundance: NA
CDR3aa: CASSLIGQGPQNTQYF; CDR3nt: TGCGCCAGCAGCTTGATCGGACAGGGGCCACAGAATACGCAGTATTTT; v_gene: TRBV5-1; d_gene: TRBD1; j_gene: TRBJ2-3; len: 16; abundance: NA
CDR3aa: CASSQLGQGSVLGWGYTF; CDR3nt: TGCGCCAGCAGCCAGCTAGGACAGGGCTCCGTCCTAGGGTGGGGCTACACCTTC; v_gene: TRBV4-1; d_gene: TRBD1; j_gene: TRBJ1-2; len: 18; abundance: NA
CDR3aa: CASITDRVQPQHF; CDR3nt: TGTGCCAGCATTACGGACAGGGTGCAGCCCCAGCATTTT; v_gene: TRBV28; d_gene: TRBD1; j_gene: TRBJ1-5; len: 13; abundance: few